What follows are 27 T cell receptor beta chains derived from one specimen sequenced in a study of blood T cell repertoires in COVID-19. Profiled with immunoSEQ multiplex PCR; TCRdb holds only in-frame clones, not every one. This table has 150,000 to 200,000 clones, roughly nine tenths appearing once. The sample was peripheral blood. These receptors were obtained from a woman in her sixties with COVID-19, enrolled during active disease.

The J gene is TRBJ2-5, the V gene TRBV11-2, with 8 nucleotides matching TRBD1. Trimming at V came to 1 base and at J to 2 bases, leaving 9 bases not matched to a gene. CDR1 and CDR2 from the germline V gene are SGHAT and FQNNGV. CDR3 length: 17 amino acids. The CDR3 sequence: CASSLVPPNRGQETQYF. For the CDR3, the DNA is TGTGCCAGCAGCTTAGTCCCTCCGAACAGGGGGCAAGAGACCCAGTACTTC.

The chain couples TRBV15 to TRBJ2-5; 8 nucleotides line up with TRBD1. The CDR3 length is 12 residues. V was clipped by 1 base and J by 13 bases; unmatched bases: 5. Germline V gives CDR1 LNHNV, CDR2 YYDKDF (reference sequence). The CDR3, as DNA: TGTGCCACCAGCAGAGCCCAGGGGGCTCCGTACTTC. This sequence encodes CATSRAQGAPYF.

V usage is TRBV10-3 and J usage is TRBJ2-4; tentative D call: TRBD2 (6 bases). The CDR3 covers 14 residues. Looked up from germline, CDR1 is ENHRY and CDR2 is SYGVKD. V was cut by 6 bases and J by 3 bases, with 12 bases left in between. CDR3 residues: CAIRLARIKNIQYF. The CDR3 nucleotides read TGTGCCATCAGACTAGCTAGAATCAAAAACATTCAGTACTTC.

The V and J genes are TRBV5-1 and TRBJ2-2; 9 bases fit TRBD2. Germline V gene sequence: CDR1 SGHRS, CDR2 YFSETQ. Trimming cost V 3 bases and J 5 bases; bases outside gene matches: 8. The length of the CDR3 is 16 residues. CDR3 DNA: TGCGCCAGCAGCTGGAGGGCGGGAGGGGCGACCGGGGAGCTGTTTTTT. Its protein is CASSWRAGGATGELFF.

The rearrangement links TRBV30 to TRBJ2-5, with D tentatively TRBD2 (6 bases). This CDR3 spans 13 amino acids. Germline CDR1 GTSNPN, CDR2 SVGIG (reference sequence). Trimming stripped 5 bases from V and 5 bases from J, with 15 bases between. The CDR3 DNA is TGTGCCTGGTCGCTACTTCGGGGGGAGACCCAGTACTTC. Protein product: CAWSLLRGETQYF.

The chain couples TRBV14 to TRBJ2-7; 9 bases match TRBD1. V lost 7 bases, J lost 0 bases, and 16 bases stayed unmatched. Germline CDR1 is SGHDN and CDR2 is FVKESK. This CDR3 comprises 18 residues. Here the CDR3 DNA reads TGTGCCAGCACACGGGACAGGGAAGGCAGCGAGACCTCCTACGAGCAGTACTTC. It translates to CASTRDREGSETSYEQYF.

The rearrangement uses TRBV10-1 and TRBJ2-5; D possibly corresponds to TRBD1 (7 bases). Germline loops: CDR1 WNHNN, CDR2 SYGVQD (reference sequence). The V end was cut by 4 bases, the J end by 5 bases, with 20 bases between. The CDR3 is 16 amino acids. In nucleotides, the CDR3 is TGCGCCAGCAGTGGGCCGACAGGGAGGAGGTTGGAGACCCAGTACTTC. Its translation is CASSGPTGRRLETQYF.

CDR3 loop: CAISAGLAEGTFYEQYF. The CDR3 bases are TGTGCCATCAGTGCGGGACTAGCGGAGGGAACGTTCTACGAGCAGTACTTC. This chain connects TRBV10-3 to TRBJ2-7; TRBD2 matches 11 bases. The CDR3 covers 17 residues. Losses at the gene ends were 4 bases for V and 3 bases for J; bases not matched to a gene: 11. Germline V CDR1 and CDR2: ENHRY, SYGVKD.

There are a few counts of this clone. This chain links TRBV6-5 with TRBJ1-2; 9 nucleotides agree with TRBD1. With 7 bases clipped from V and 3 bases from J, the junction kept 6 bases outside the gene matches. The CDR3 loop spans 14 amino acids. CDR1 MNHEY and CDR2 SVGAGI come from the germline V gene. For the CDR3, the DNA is TGTGCCAGCATCCGGGACAGGGTCGACTATGGCTACACCTTC. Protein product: CASIRDRVDYGYTF.

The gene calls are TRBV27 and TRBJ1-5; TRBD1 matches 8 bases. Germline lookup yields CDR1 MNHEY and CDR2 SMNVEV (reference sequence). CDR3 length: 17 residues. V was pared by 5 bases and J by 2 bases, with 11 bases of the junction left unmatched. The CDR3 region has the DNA TGTGCCAGCAGTCCCTACCAGGGGGCAGGTGGCAATCAGCCCCAGCATTTT. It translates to CASSPYQGAGGNQPQHF.

The CDR3 sequence: CATHRVQSSPLHF. The CDR3 DNA sequence: TGTGCCACTCACAGGGTGCAAAGTTCACCCCTCCACTTT. V usage is TRBV2 and J usage is TRBJ1-6; tentatively, D is TRBD1 (6 bases). Trimming pared 10 bases from V and 9 bases from J, leaving 16 bases between. Germline loops: CDR1 SNHLY, CDR2 FYNNEI. CDR3 size: 13 residues. Together with reference TRBV2 and TRBJ1-6, the CDR3 gives the full variable domain: EPEVTQTPSHQVTQMGQEVILRCVPISNHLYFYWYRQILGQKVEFLVSFYNNEISEKSEIFDDQFSVERPDGSNFTLKIRSTKLEDSAMYFCATHRVQSSPLHFGNGTRLTVT.

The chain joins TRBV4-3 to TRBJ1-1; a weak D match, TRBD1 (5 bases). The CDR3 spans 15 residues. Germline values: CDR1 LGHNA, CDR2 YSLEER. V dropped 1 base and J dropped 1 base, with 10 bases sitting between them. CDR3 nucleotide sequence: TGCGCCAGCAGCCAAGTGGTGGGGGGGAACACTGAAGCTTTCTTT. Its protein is CASSQVVGGNTEAFF.

Here the CDR3 reads CASMAGLNGYTF. The CDR3 DNA is TGTGCCAGTATGGCAGGGCTTAATGGCTACACCTTC. The rearrangement joins TRBV19 to TRBJ1-2; possibly TRBD1 for D (5 bases). From germline, CDR1 is LNHDA and CDR2 SQIVND (reference sequence). V lost 7 bases, J lost 6 bases, and 12 bases lay in between. The CDR3 has 12 residues.

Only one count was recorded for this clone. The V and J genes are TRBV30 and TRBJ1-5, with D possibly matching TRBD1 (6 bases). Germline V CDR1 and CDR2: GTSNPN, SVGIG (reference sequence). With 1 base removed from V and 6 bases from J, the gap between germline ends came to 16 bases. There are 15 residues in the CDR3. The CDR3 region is CAWSAVTGPGQPQHF. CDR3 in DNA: TGTGCCTGGAGTGCAGTAACAGGGCCGGGTCAGCCCCAGCATTTT.

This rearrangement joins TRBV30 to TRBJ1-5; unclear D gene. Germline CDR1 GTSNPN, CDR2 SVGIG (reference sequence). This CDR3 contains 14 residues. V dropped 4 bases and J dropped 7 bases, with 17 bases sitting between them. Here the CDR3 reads CAWTPTDGLQPQHF. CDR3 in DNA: TGTGCCTGGACGCCGACCGATGGGCTCCAGCCCCAGCATTTT.

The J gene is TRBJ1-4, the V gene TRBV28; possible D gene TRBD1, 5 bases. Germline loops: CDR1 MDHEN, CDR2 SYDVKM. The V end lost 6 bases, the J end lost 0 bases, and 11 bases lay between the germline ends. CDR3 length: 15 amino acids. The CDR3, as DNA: TGTGCCAGCAGCCGAACAGGAGCAACTAATGAAAAACTGTTTTTT. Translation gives CASSRTGATNEKLFF.

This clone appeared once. In DNA, the CDR3 is TGTGCCAGCAGCTTCGGGGGTCGCTACGGGGGCTACACCTTC. Residues: CASSFGGRYGGYTF. The V and J genes are TRBV7-2 and TRBJ1-2; D is possibly TRBD1 (5 bases). The V gene's germline CDR1 is SGHTA and CDR2 FQGNSA. CDR3 length: 14 amino acids. Deletions cut 3 bases from V and 8 bases from J, with 16 bases between.

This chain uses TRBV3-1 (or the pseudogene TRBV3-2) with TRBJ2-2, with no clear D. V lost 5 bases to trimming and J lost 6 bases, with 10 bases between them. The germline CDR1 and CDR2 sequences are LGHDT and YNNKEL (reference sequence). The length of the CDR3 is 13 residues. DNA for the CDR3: TGTGCCAGCAGCATTCAGCTAGCCGGGGAGCTGTTTTTT. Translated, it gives CASSIQLAGELFF.

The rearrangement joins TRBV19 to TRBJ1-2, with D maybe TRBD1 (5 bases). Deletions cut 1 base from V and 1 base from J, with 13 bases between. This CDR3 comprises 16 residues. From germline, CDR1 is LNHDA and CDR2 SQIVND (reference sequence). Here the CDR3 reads CASSIGGNVNNYGYTF. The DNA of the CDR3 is TGTGCCAGTAGTATAGGGGGCAATGTAAATAACTATGGCTACACCTTC.

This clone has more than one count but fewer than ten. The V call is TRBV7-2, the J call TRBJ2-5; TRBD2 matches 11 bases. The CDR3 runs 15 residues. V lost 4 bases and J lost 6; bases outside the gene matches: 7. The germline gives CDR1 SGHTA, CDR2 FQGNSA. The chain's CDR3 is CASSSGTSGYKTQYF. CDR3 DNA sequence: TGTGCCAGCAGCTCCGGGACTAGCGGATACAAGACCCAGTACTTC.

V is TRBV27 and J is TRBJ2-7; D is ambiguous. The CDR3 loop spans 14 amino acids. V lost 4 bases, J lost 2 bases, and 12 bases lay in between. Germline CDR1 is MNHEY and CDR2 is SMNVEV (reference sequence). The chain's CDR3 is CASSSVGRTYEQYF. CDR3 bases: TGTGCCAGCAGTTCTGTGGGCCGAACCTACGAGCAGTACTTC.

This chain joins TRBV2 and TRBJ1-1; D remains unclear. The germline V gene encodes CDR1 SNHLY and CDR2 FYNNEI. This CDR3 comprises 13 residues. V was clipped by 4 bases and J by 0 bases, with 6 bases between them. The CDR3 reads CASSVDLNTEAFF. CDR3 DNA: TGTGCCAGCAGTGTCGACTTGAACACTGAAGCTTTCTTT.

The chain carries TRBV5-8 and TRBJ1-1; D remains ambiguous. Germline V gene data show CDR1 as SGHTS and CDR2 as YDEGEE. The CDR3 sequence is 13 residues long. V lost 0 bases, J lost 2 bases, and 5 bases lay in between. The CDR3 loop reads CASSLVRNTEAFF. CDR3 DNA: TGTGCCAGCAGCTTGGTCCGTAACACTGAAGCTTTCTTT.

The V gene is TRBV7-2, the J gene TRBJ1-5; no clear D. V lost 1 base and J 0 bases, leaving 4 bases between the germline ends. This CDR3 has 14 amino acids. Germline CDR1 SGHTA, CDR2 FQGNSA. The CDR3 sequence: CASSLESSNQPQHF. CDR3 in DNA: TGTGCCAGCAGCTTAGAGAGTAGCAATCAGCCCCAGCATTTT.

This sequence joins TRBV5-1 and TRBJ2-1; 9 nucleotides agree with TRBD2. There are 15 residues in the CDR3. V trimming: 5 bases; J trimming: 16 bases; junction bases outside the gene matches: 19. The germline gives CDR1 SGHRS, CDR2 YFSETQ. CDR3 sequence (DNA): TGCGCCAGCAGATTTTCCGGGACTAGCCAACTTGTAGCCTTCTTC. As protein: CASRFSGTSQLVAFF.

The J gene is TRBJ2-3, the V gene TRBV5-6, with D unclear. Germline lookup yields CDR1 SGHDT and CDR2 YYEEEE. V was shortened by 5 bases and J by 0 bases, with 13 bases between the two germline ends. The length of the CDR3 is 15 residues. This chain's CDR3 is CASRRRDSSTDTQYF. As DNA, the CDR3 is TGTGCCAGCAGGCGGAGAGACTCTAGCACAGATACGCAGTATTTT.

The CDR3 DNA follows: TGTGCCAGCAGCCCGACAGTGAACACTGAAGCTTTCTTT. This codes for CASSPTVNTEAFF. V and J are TRBV12-3 or TRBV12-4 and TRBJ1-1; tentatively, D is TRBD1 (5 bases). The V gene lost 6 bases and the J gene lost 0 bases, with 8 bases spanning the gap. This CDR3 has 13 residues.